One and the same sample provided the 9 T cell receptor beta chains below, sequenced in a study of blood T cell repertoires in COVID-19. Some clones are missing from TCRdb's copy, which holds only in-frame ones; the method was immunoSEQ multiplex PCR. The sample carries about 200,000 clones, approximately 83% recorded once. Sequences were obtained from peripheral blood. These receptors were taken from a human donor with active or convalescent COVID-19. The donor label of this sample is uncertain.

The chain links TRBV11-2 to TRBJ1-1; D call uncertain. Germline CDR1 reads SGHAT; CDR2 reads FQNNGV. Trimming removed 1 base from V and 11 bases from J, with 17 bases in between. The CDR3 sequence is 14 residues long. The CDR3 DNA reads TGTGCCAGCAGCTTAGTCAGAGGTTTGGCGGAGGCTTTCTTT. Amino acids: CASSLVRGLAEAFF.

The CDR3 nucleotides are TGTGCCAGCAGCGACCTAGGAGAGTCAAACAATGAGCAGTTCTTC. It encodes CASSDLGESNNEQFF. V and J are TRBV9 and TRBJ2-1; D gene unclear. This CDR3 region has 15 residues. Trimming removed 3 bases at V and 5 bases at J, with 15 bases between. Per germline, CDR1 SGDLS and CDR2 YYNGEE.

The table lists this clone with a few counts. The CDR3 is CASSDGTGSEKLFF. Written as DNA, the CDR3 is TGCGCCAGCAGCGACGGGACAGGGAGCGAAAAACTGTTTTTT. V and J are TRBV5-1 and TRBJ1-4; 9 bases are a match to TRBD1. The CDR3 has 14 residues. From germline, CDR1 is SGHRS and CDR2 YFSETQ. J was trimmed by 8 bases and V by 4 bases; bases with no gene match: 6.

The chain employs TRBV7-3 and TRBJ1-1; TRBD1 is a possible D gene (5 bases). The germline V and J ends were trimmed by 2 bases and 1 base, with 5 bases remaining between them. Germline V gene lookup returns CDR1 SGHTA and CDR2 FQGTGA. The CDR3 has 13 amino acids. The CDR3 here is CASSLGQNTEAFF. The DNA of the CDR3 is TGTGCCAGCAGCTTAGGACAGAACACTGAAGCTTTCTTT.

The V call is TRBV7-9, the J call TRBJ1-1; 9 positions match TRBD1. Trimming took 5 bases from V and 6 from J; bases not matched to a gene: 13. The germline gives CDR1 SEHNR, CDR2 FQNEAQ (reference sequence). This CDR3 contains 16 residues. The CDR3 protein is CASSPIPSDRGAEAFF. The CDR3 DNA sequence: TGTGCCAGCAGCCCCATCCCCTCCGACAGGGGGGCTGAAGCTTTCTTT.

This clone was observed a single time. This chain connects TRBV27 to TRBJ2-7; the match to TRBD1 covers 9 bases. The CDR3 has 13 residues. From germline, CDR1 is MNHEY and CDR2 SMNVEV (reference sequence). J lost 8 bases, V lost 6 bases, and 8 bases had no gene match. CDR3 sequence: CASRDRGMDKQYF. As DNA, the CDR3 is TGTGCCAGCAGGGACAGGGGTATGGACAAGCAGTACTTC.

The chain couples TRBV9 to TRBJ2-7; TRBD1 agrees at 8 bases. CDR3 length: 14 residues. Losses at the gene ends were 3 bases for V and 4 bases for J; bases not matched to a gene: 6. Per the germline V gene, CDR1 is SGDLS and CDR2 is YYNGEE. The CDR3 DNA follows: TGTGCCAGCAGCGATGGGACAGGTCCTTACGAGCAGTACTTC. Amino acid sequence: CASSDGTGPYEQYF. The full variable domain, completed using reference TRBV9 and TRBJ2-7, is DSGVTQTPKHLITATGQRVTLRCSPRSGDLSVYWYQQSLDQGLQFLIQYYNGEERAKGNILERFSAQQFPDLHSELNLSSLELGDSALYFCASSDGTGPYEQYFGPGTRLTVT.

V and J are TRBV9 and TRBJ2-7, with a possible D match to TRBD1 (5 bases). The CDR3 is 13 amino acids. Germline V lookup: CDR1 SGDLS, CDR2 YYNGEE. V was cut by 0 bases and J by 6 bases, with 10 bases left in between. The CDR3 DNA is TGTGCCAGCAGCGTAGGAGGCCAGGGCGAGCAGTACTTC. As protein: CASSVGGQGEQYF. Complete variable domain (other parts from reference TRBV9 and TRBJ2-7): DSGVTQTPKHLITATGQRVTLRCSPRSGDLSVYWYQQSLDQGLQFLIQYYNGEERAKGNILERFSAQQFPDLHSELNLSSLELGDSALYFCASSVGGQGEQYFGPGTRLTVT.

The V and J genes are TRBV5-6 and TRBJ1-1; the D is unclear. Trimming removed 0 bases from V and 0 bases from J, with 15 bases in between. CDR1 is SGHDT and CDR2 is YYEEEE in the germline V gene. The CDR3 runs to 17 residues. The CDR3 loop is CASSLALRTGMNTEAFF. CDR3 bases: TGTGCCAGCAGCTTGGCTCTCCGCACGGGGATGAACACTGAAGCTTTCTTT.